The 9 T cell receptor beta chains reported below all come from one sample, sequenced in a study of T-cell memory formation after mild COVID-19. One entry per CDR3 protein, called by TCRdb with MiXCR from the 5' RACE reads. The table records approximately 570,000 distinct CDR3 sequences, 18% of them present only once. Source material: PBMCs or a T cell subset sorted from them (not recorded which). These receptors originate from an adult woman who had mild COVID-19 (a few samples of this study predate the infection). Cell type and time point are not known.

This clonotype came up many times. This CDR3 is CASSLAGGFYNEQFF. The CDR3 DNA reads as TGTGCCAGCAGTTTAGCGGGAGGGTTTTACAATGAGCAGTTCTTC. The chain couples TRBV12-3 or TRBV12-4 to TRBJ2-1, with TRBD2 identical over 7 bases. CDR3 length equals 15 residues. V lost 0 bases and J lost 4; bases outside the gene matches: 3.

This chain connects TRBV11-2 to TRBJ1-5; 10 nucleotides match TRBD1. The germline V gene has CDR1 SGHAT and CDR2 FQNNGV. The CDR3 totals 16 residues. Losses at the gene ends were 5 bases for V and 0 bases for J; bases not matched to a gene: 4. The CDR3 DNA sequence: TGTGCCAGCAGCCTAGGGACAGGGGATAGCAATCAGCCCCAGCATTTT. This sequence encodes CASSLGTGDSNQPQHF.

This clonotype has only a few counts. The chain carries TRBV24-1 and TRBJ1-2; the D is unclear. CDR3 length: 11 amino acids. The V and J ends lost 2 bases and 8 bases respectively, with 5 bases between them. Germline V gene data show CDR1 as KGHDR and CDR2 as SFDVKD. CDR3 in DNA: TGTGCCACCAGTGATTCATGGGGCTACACCTTC. Translating gives CATSDSWGYTF.

CDR3 sequence: CASSLDRISNSPLHF. The CDR3 nucleotides read TGTGCCAGCAGCTTAGACCGGATAAGTAATTCACCCCTCCACTTT. The chain links TRBV7-3 to TRBJ1-6; no clear D. V lost 2 bases and J 6 bases, leaving 11 bases between the germline ends. The CDR3 runs to 15 residues. The germline V gene has CDR1 SGHTA and CDR2 FQGTGA.

The gene calls are TRBV7-9 and TRBJ2-7; 8 nucleotides align to TRBD1. Germline V lookup: CDR1 SEHNR, CDR2 FQNEAQ (reference sequence). The J segment lost 4 bases and the V segment lost 5 bases, leaving 13 bases of the junction unmatched. This CDR3 spans 16 amino acids. The CDR3 nucleotides are TGTGCCAGCAGCAGTTCGACGGGACAGGCTTCATACGAGCAGTACTTC. It encodes CASSSSTGQASYEQYF.

This clonotype was observed a handful of times. This chain's CDR3 is CASSYRRPSTDTQYF. CDR3 coding DNA: TGTGCCAGCAGTTACAGGCGACCTAGCACAGATACGCAGTATTTT. The chain joins TRBV27 to TRBJ2-3, with TRBD1 as a possible D gene (5 bases). CDR3 length: 15 amino acids. Trimming took off 4 bases at V and 0 bases at J, with 11 bases between the two ends. The V gene's germline CDR1 is MNHEY and CDR2 SMNVEV (reference sequence).

The V and J genes are TRBV4-1 and TRBJ1-6; D not resolved. This CDR3 contains 17 residues. Germline assignment: CDR1 MGHRA and CDR2 YSYEKL. Trimming took off 1 base at V and 4 bases at J, with 14 bases between the two ends. This CDR3 reads CASSQGQILTYNSPLHF. In nucleotides, the CDR3 is TGCGCCAGCAGCCAAGGCCAGATCCTGACTTATAATTCACCCCTCCACTTT.

The chain employs TRBV4-1 and TRBJ1-6; D gene uncertain. Germline CDR1 MGHRA, CDR2 YSYEKL. V lost 6 bases to trimming and J lost 4 bases, with 19 bases between them. This CDR3 has 17 residues. CDR3: CASRPGSPNLYNSPLHF. The CDR3 region has the DNA TGCGCCAGCAGACCCGGGTCCCCGAATCTTTATAATTCACCCCTCCACTTT.

This clonotype was seen repeatedly, ten times or more. The rearrangement uses TRBV4-3 and TRBJ2-3; D is possibly TRBD1 (6 bases). V lost 4 bases and J 4 bases, leaving 21 bases between the germline ends. Germline V gene sequence: CDR1 LGHNA, CDR2 YSLEER. The CDR3 has 17 residues. This CDR3 is CASSPAPLGAQPDTQYF. CDR3 nucleotide sequence: TGCGCCAGCAGCCCCGCACCTTTGGGGGCGCAACCAGATACGCAGTATTTT.